The 26 T cell receptor beta chains below all came from one sample that was sequenced in a study of T cells after somatic rescue of genetic block. The repertoire was sequenced with immunoSEQ multiplex PCR; TCRdb's copy has only in-frame clones and lacks some. The sample has approximately 700 clones; about 40% are singletons. Sequenced input: peripheral blood mononuclear cells (PBMCs). The receptors originated from a girl under three years old.

The J gene is TRBJ2-7, the V gene TRBV7-8; 8 bases are a match to TRBD1. The CDR3 runs to 13 residues. Germline V gene data show CDR1 as SGHVS and CDR2 as FQNEAQ. J gave up 3 bases and V 7 bases, and 5 bases lay outside the gene matches. CDR3 residues: CASTPGQGYEQYF. CDR3 sequence (DNA): TGTGCCAGCACCCCCGGACAGGGCTACGAGCAGTACTTC.

Comments on this clone: One junction end does not reproduce the germline sequence, and a read error may be involved. The J gene is TRBJ2-2, the V gene TRBV10-3; D ambiguous. CDR3 length equals 14 residues. CDR1 is ENHRY, CDR2 SYGVKD, per germline. CDR3 in amino acids: CASSYGTYTGELFF. The CDR3 nucleotides read TGTGCCAGCAGTTACGGCACCTACACCGGGGAGCTGTTTTTT.

This clone is classed as medium-sized. CDR3 nucleotides: TGCGCCAGCAGCCCGGCGTTGGACACTGAAGCTTTCTTT. Translated, it gives CASSPALDTEAFF. The chain uses TRBV5-1 and TRBJ1-1; D is unresolved. V lost 4 bases and J 3 bases, leaving 10 bases between the germline ends. CDR1 SGHRS and CDR2 YFSETQ come from the germline V gene. The CDR3 contains 13 residues. The full variable domain, completed using reference TRBV5-1 and TRBJ1-1, is KAGVTQTPRYLIKTRGQQVTLSCSPISGHRSVSWYQQTPGQGLQFLFEYFSETQRNKGNFPGRFSGRQFSNSRSEMNVSTLELGDSALYLCASSPALDTEAFFGQGTRLTVV.

This clone rates as medium-sized. The CDR3 loop reads CASSLSPYEQYF. CDR3 nucleotides: TGTGCCAGCAGTTTATCCCCCTACGAGCAGTACTTC. V and J are TRBV27 and TRBJ2-7, with D unclear. Trimming cost V 0 bases and J 2 bases, with 2 bases left between them. This CDR3 is 12 amino acids long. Germline V lookup: CDR1 MNHEY, CDR2 SMNVEV (reference sequence).

This rearrangement joins TRBV27 to TRBJ2-7; no reliable D call. CDR1 and CDR2 (germline): MNHEY, SMNVEV (reference sequence). The CDR3 is made up of 14 amino acids. Trimming removed 6 bases from V and 3 bases from J, with 15 bases in between. CDR3: CASSLRRGVYEQYF. The CDR3 region has the DNA TGTGCCAGCAGCTTACGGCGTGGGGTCTACGAGCAGTACTTC.

This sequence joins TRBV7-6 and TRBJ1-1; the D is unclear. The CDR3 totals 14 residues. Germline CDR1 reads SGHVS; CDR2 reads FNYEAQ. The V gene lost 5 bases and the J gene lost 4 bases, with 14 bases spanning the gap. The DNA of the CDR3 is TGTGCCAGCAGCCGAGGACCTGGCCGCACTGAAGCTTTCTTT. Encoded protein: CASSRGPGRTEAFF.

This chain connects TRBV7-7 to TRBJ2-5; D gene unclear. This CDR3 spans 17 amino acids. Germline V gene sequence: CDR1 SSHAT, CDR2 FNYEAQ (reference sequence). With 6 bases removed from V and 5 bases from J, the gap between germline ends came to 25 bases. The CDR3 spells CASSDDQGIIVDETQYF. Here the CDR3 DNA reads TGTGCCAGCAGTGATGACCAAGGGATCATCGTCGACGAGACCCAGTACTTC.

This clone is categorized as medium-sized (0.01 to 0.1%). CDR3 loop: CASSPGLINEQFF. In DNA, the CDR3 is TGCGCCAGCAGCCCGGGACTGATCAATGAGCAGTTCTTC. The rearrangement links TRBV5-1 to TRBJ2-1, with D tentatively TRBD2 (6 bases). This CDR3 has 13 residues. V lost 4 bases, J lost 6 bases, and 11 bases lay in between. The V gene's germline CDR1 is SGHRS and CDR2 YFSETQ.

Within the sample, this clone is large. J is TRBJ2-7 and V is TRBV7-9; D not resolved. The CDR3 is 14 residues long. Per germline, CDR1 SEHNR and CDR2 FQNEAQ (reference sequence). Trimming left V 8 bases short and J 0 bases short, with 14 bases between. CDR3 protein: CASSAPGGSYEQYF. The CDR3 DNA reads TGTGCCAGCTCCGCTCCTGGCGGCTCCTACGAGCAGTACTTC.

This clone was seen more than once but under ten times. The genes are TRBV4-2 and TRBJ1-1; D may be TRBD1 (5 bases). The V and J ends lost 4 bases and 4 bases respectively, with 19 bases between them. Germline CDR1 reads LGHNA; CDR2 reads YNFKEQ. This CDR3 has 16 residues. CDR3 protein: CASSPGRRGLGTEAFF. CDR3 nucleotides: TGTGCCAGCAGCCCGGGTCGAAGGGGCTTAGGCACTGAAGCTTTCTTT.

By share, this clone ranks as medium-sized. The identical CDR3 is also encoded by other nucleotide sequences in the sample. The chain combines TRBV27 with TRBJ2-4; TRBD2 is a possible D gene (5 bases). Germline values: CDR1 MNHEY, CDR2 SMNVEV (reference sequence). This CDR3 has 14 amino acids. Trimming cost V 5 bases and J 2 bases, with 10 bases left between them. CDR3 sequence reads: CASSTPDSKNIQYF. In DNA, the CDR3 is TGTGCCAGCAGTACCCCGGACTCCAAAAACATTCAGTACTTC.

Relative to its sample, this clone is medium-sized (0.01 to 0.1%). The rearrangement uses TRBV7-9 and TRBJ1-3; D is perhaps TRBD1 (5 bases). The CDR3 length is 13 residues. Trimming left V 3 bases short and J 10 bases short, with 13 bases between. From germline, CDR1 is SEHNR and CDR2 FQNEAQ (reference sequence). The chain's CDR3 is CASSLSQGVTIYF. The CDR3 nucleotides read TGTGCCAGCAGCTTGAGCCAGGGAGTGACCATATATTTT.

This chain uses TRBV7-2 with TRBJ2-4, with TRBD1 matching 8 bases. Trimming removed 3 bases from V and 4 bases from J; junction bases left unmatched: 5. Germline V gene sequence: CDR1 SGHTA, CDR2 FQGNSA. CDR3 length: 15 amino acids. This CDR3 is CASSFRQGRKNIQYF. CDR3 sequence (DNA): TGTGCCAGCAGCTTCAGACAGGGGCGGAAAAACATTCAGTACTTC.

There are a few counts of this clone. The chain carries TRBV7-6 and TRBJ2-7; D gene uncertain. V gave up 6 bases and J gave up 5 bases, with 8 bases separating them. Germline V gene sequence: CDR1 SGHVS, CDR2 FNYEAQ. The length of the CDR3 is 11 residues. CDR3 residues: CASRLENEQYF. The CDR3 DNA follows: TGTGCCAGCAGGTTGGAAAACGAGCAGTACTTC.

This clone is hyperexpanded by share. In DNA, the CDR3 is TGTGCCAGCAGCTTAAGAGGTGGGATGCGCTATGGCTACACCTTC. It translates to CASSLRGGMRYGYTF. The gene calls are TRBV7-8 and TRBJ1-2; D uncertain. This CDR3 comprises 15 residues. Trimming stripped 2 bases from V and 4 bases from J, with 14 bases between. Germline V gene sequence: CDR1 SGHVS, CDR2 FQNEAQ. The entire variable domain, with the rest obtained from reference TRBV7-8 and TRBJ1-2, is as follows: GAGVSQSPRYKVAKRGQDVALRCDPISGHVSLFWYQQALGQGPEFLTYFQNEAQLDKSGLPSDRFFAERPEGSVSTLKIQRTQQEDSAVYLCASSLRGGMRYGYTFGSGTRLTVV.

This rearrangement joins TRBV6-6 to TRBJ2-2, with D unclear. Trimming shortened V by 2 bases and J by 3 bases, and 7 bases separated the two germline ends. Germline values: CDR1 MNHNY, CDR2 SVGAGI (reference sequence). The CDR3 extends over 14 amino acids. The CDR3 coding sequence is TGTGCCAGCAGTTACGGCACCTACACCGGGGAGCTGTTTTTT. It translates to CASSYGTYTGELFF.

Within the sample, this clone is large. The chain is built from TRBV18 and TRBJ2-7; D is unresolved. Germline V gives CDR1 KGHSH, CDR2 LQKENI. Trimming removed 3 bases at V and 3 bases at J, with 3 bases between. The CDR3 is 11 amino acids. DNA of the CDR3: TGTGCCAGCTCACCTCTCTACGAGCAGTACTTC. This gives the protein CASSPLYEQYF.

The chain is built from TRBV2 and TRBJ2-6; D unclear. Between the trimmed V and J ends, which lost 4 bases and 5 bases, there was a span of 9 bases. The CDR3 has 14 amino acids. The germline CDR1 and CDR2 sequences are SNHLY and FYNNEI. The chain's CDR3 is CASSVQSRANVLTF. CDR3 sequence (DNA): TGTGCCAGCAGTGTACAAAGTCGGGCCAACGTCCTGACTTTC.

The rearrangement uses TRBV7-3 and TRBJ1-1; D remains unclear. This CDR3 contains 14 residues. V gave up 4 bases and J gave up 11 bases, with 20 bases separating them. Germline lookup yields CDR1 SGHTA and CDR2 FQGTGA. The CDR3 DNA follows: TGTGCCAGCAGCTACCGACCCTTCCCATTTTACGCTTTCTTT. Translating it yields CASSYRPFPFYAFF.

In its sample, this clone was seen a few times. The rearrangement joins TRBV7-9 to TRBJ2-1, with 7 bases that match TRBD1. The ends lost 2 bases at V and 9 bases at J; junction bases unmatched: 7. Per germline, CDR1 SEHNR and CDR2 FQNEAQ (reference sequence). The CDR3 covers 14 residues. CDR3 residues: CASSLLVGGREQFF. The CDR3 coding sequence is TGTGCCAGCAGCTTATTGGTAGGGGGCCGTGAGCAGTTCTTC.

This chain uses TRBV9 with TRBJ2-4; D may be TRBD1 (5 bases). CDR3 length: 15 residues. V lost 0 bases to trimming and J lost 0 bases, with 7 bases between them. The germline V gene encodes CDR1 SGDLS and CDR2 YYNGEE. CDR3 sequence (DNA): TGTGCCAGCAGCGTAGAGGGGTTAGCCAAAAACATTCAGTACTTC. Encoded protein: CASSVEGLAKNIQYF.

V is TRBV7-9 and J is TRBJ2-7; TRBD1 is a possible D gene (5 bases). V was trimmed by 1 base and J by 3 bases, leaving 13 bases between them. The CDR3 spans 15 residues. The germline V gene encodes CDR1 SEHNR and CDR2 FQNEAQ (reference sequence). The CDR3 DNA reads TGTGCCAGCAGCTTAGGGAATAGGGGCGGCTACGAGCAGTACTTC. Amino acid sequence: CASSLGNRGGYEQYF.

In its sample, this clone ranks as hyperexpanded. The chain joins TRBV7-3 to TRBJ2-7; a possible D gene is TRBD2 (5 bases). Germline V gene data show CDR1 as SGHTA and CDR2 as FQGTGA. The V gene lost 6 bases and the J gene lost 7 bases, with 16 bases spanning the gap. The CDR3 is 13 residues long. The CDR3 coding sequence is TGTGCCAGCAGTTTCGGACCTACTAGGGAGCAGTACTTC. Its protein product is CASSFGPTREQYF.

This clone is medium-sized in the sample. The CDR3 nucleotides are TGTGCCAGCAGCGGACAGGGGGCGGGCGAGCAGTACTTC. Translating gives CASSGQGAGEQYF. This chain connects TRBV9 to TRBJ2-7, with 10 bases identical to TRBD1. In germline, CDR1 is SGDLS, CDR2 YYNGEE. Trimming removed 3 bases from V and 6 bases from J; junction bases left unmatched: 3. The CDR3 runs to 13 residues.

The genes are TRBV7-3 and TRBJ2-3; 8 bases are a match to TRBD1. The CDR3 totals 12 residues. The germline CDR1 and CDR2 sequences are SGHTA and FQGTGA. The J segment lost 10 bases and the V segment lost 5 bases, leaving 5 bases of the junction unmatched. The CDR3 coding sequence is TGTGCCAGCAGCCTCCGACAGGGGTCGCAGTATTTT. This codes for CASSLRQGSQYF. The full variable domain, its missing parts supplied by reference TRBV7-3 and TRBJ2-3, is GAGVSQTPSNKVTEKGKYVELRCDPISGHTALYWYRQSLGQGPEFLIYFQGTGAADDSGLPNDRFFAVRPEGSVSTLKIQRTERGDSAVYLCASSLRQGSQYFGPGTRLTVL.

This clone is medium-sized by share. V and J are TRBV5-1 and TRBJ2-2; the D is unclear. The germline V gene encodes CDR1 SGHRS and CDR2 YFSETQ. This CDR3 has 15 residues. V lost 1 base and J lost 1, with 8 bases in between. The CDR3 coding sequence is TGCGCCAGCAGCTTGAACGCAGGGAACACCGGGGAGCTGTTTTTT. Amino acid sequence: CASSLNAGNTGELFF.